Listed below are T cell receptor beta chains from one sample, sequenced in a study of blood T cell repertoires in COVID-19. The repertoire was sequenced with immunoSEQ multiplex PCR; TCRdb's copy has only in-frame clones and lacks some. This table has 200,000 to 300,000 clones, roughly 76% appearing once. Input material: peripheral blood. These receptors came from an elderly woman with COVID-19, enrolled during active disease. The CDR3 runs from the conserved cysteine through the conserved F or W. The order of the fields is clone size, V gene, D gene, J gene, CDR3 protein, CDR3 DNA. D genes are given only for firm matches. Clone size appears in some rows only: once, few, many, or a class for an expanded clone.

-	TRBV15	-	TRBJ1-5	CATSRDPQPNQPQHF	TGTGCCACCAGCAGAGATCCACAGCCTAATCAGCCCCAGCATTTT
-	TRBV7-5	-	TRBJ1-1	CARTGTEAFF	TGTGCCAGGACAGGCACTGAAGCTTTCTTT
-	TRBV5-1	-	TRBJ2-1	CASSLGQYNEQFF	TGCGCCAGCAGCTTGGGGCAATACAATGAGCAGTTCTTC
few	TRBV20-1	TRBD1	TRBJ1-1	CSASPGGMNTEAFF	TGCAGTGCTAGTCCAGGGGGCATGAACACTGAAGCTTTCTTT
-	TRBV7-2	-	TRBJ1-1	CASSPRRGTEAFF	TGTGCCAGCAGTCCAAGACGGGGGACTGAAGCTTTCTTT
-	TRBV3-1/TRBV3-2	TRBD2	TRBJ2-5	CASSQAAGFGTTHQETQYF	TGTGCCAGCAGCCAAGCCGCGGGGTTCGGGACTACGCACCAAGAGACCCAGTACTTC
once	TRBV2	-	TRBJ1-6	CASKDRSSYNSPLHF	TGTGCCAGCAAAGACAGGAGCTCCTATAATTCACCCCTCCACTTT
-	TRBV2	TRBD1	TRBJ2-7	CASSALGQGAKQYF	TGTGCCAGCAGTGCCCTAGGACAGGGGGCGAAGCAGTACTTC
-	TRBV14	-	TRBJ2-3	CASSQDIRGRDTQYF	TGTGCCAGCAGCCAAGATATTCGGGGAAGGGATACGCAGTATTTT
-	TRBV30	-	TRBJ1-1	CAWATGKYTEAFF	TGTGCCTGGGCCACGGGGAAGTACACTGAAGCTTTCTTT
-	TRBV19	TRBD1	TRBJ1-5	CASTSTGVGQPQHF	TGTGCCAGTACCTCGACAGGGGTCGGTCAGCCCCAGCATTTT
-	TRBV30	-	TRBJ1-3	CAWRGGLSPNSGNTIYF	TGTGCCTGGAGGGGAGGGCTTAGTCCTAACTCTGGAAACACCATATATTTT
-	TRBV5-6	-	TRBJ1-3	CASSLLGDSSGNTIYF	TGTGCCAGCAGCTTATTAGGGGATAGCTCTGGAAACACCATATATTTT
-	TRBV18	-	TRBJ1-2	CASSPPGVPYGYTF	TGTGCCAGCTCACCCCCGGGGGTTCCCTATGGCTACACCTTC
-	TRBV12-3/TRBV12-4	-	TRBJ1-1	CASSLRVTEAFF	TGTGCCAGCAGTTTACGGGTGACTGAAGCTTTCTTT
-	TRBV2	TRBD2	TRBJ2-1	CASSSSGGPYNEQFF	TGTGCCAGCAGTTCAAGCGGGGGGCCGTACAATGAGCAGTTCTTC
-	TRBV5-1	TRBD2	TRBJ2-3	CASSPLGPSGIIDTQYF	TGCGCCAGCAGCCCCCTGGGCCCCAGCGGGATTATAGATACGCAGTATTTT
few	TRBV28	TRBD1	TRBJ1-5	CASSLRDREKHF	TGTGCCAGCAGCCTAAGGGACAGGGAGAAGCATTTT
-	TRBV24-1	TRBD1	TRBJ2-2	CATRRTGGTGELFF	TGTGCCACCAGAAGGACAGGGGGCACCGGGGAGCTGTTTTTT
-	TRBV5-1	-	TRBJ1-1	CASSLDREAFF	TGCGCCAGCAGCTTGGACAGGGAAGCTTTCTTT
-	TRBV19	TRBD2	TRBJ2-7	CARPNWTSGLNEQYF	TGTGCCAGACCCAATTGGACTAGCGGGTTGAACGAGCAGTACTTC
-	TRBV7-9	-	TRBJ1-1	CASSPRGVQQEAFF	TGTGCCAGCAGCCCCCGTGGTGTGCAACAAGAAGCTTTCTTT
few	TRBV6-4	-	TRBJ1-2	CASSWQEYIYGYTF	TGTGCCAGCAGTTGGCAGGAATATATTTATGGCTACACCTTC
-	TRBV7-3	-	TRBJ2-2	CASSATSRGLNTGELFF	TGTGCCAGCAGCGCTACCTCACGTGGTCTGAACACCGGGGAGCTGTTTTTT
-	TRBV5-5	-	TRBJ2-3	CASSLVPRDNTDTQYF	TGTGCCAGCAGCTTGGTCCCCCGGGACAACACAGATACGCAGTATTTT
-	TRBV6-6	-	TRBJ2-7	CASSLLREYEQYF	TGTGCCAGCAGCCTACTGCGGGAATACGAGCAGTACTTC
few	TRBV6-2/TRBV6-3	-	TRBJ1-2	CASSYERGQGYTF	TGTGCCAGCAGTTACGAAAGGGGTCAAGGCTACACCTTC
few	TRBV5-1	TRBD1	TRBJ2-7	CASSWGQGSYEQYF	TGCGCCAGCAGCTGGGGACAGGGCTCCTACGAGCAGTACTTC
-	TRBV18	-	TRBJ1-1	CASSLQDRTEAFF	TGTGCCAGCTCACTTCAGGACAGAACTGAAGCTTTCTTT
-	TRBV7-9	TRBD1	TRBJ1-1	CASSLGTGTNTEAFF	TGTGCCAGCAGCCTCGGGACAGGGACGAACACTGAAGCTTTCTTT
-	TRBV6-2/TRBV6-3	-	TRBJ1-1	CASSSARSSNAEAFF	TGTGCCAGCAGTTCCGCAAGGAGCTCCAACGCTGAAGCTTTCTTT
-	TRBV19	-	TRBJ1-1	CASSIWPGWGAEAFF	TGTGCCAGTAGTATTTGGCCAGGCTGGGGGGCTGAAGCTTTCTTT
-	TRBV7-9	TRBD1	TRBJ1-2	CASSSTGILPDYTF	TGTGCCAGCAGTTCGACAGGGATACTGCCCGACTACACCTTC
-	TRBV5-6	TRBD1	TRBJ1-6	CASSLRQGRNSPLHF	TGTGCCAGCAGCCTCAGACAGGGAAGGAATTCACCCCTCCACTTT
-	TRBV6-2/TRBV6-3	TRBD2	TRBJ2-3	CASSYWEGASTDTQYF	TGTGCCAGCAGTTACTGGGAGGGCGCTAGCACAGATACGCAGTATTTT
-	TRBV3-1/TRBV3-2	TRBD1	TRBJ1-5	CASSAGTGNQPQHF	TGTGCCAGCAGCGCCGGGACAGGGAATCAGCCCCAGCATTTT
-	TRBV7-9	-	TRBJ2-1	CASSLERTSYNEQFF	TGTGCCAGCAGCTTAGAGCGGACCTCCTACAATGAGCAGTTCTTC
few	TRBV5-1	-	TRBJ1-3	CASSPTGGNTIYF	TGCGCCAGCAGCCCAACGGGTGGAAACACCATATATTTT
-	TRBV7-9	-	TRBJ1-6	CASSLEVGNSPLHF	TGTGCCAGCAGCTTGGAGGTGGGCAATTCACCCCTCCACTTT
few	TRBV5-1	TRBD1	TRBJ1-1	CASSPGTGGSRTEAFF	TGCGCCAGCAGCCCTGGGACAGGGGGCTCAAGGACTGAAGCTTTCTTT
-	TRBV27	TRBD1	TRBJ2-7	CASSVRQGAGEQYF	TGTGCCAGCAGTGTCCGACAGGGGGCGGGCGAGCAGTACTTC
-	TRBV24-1	-	TRBJ2-3	CATSGDNTDTQYF	TGTGCCACCAGTGGGGACAACACAGATACGCAGTATTTT
-	TRBV7-2	TRBD1	TRBJ1-5	CASSSGQGTYQPQHF	TGTGCCAGCAGCTCCGGACAGGGGACATATCAGCCCCAGCATTTT
-	TRBV5-8	TRBD1	TRBJ1-1	CASSRNRDRGWNTEAFF	TGTGCCAGCAGCCGCAACCGGGACAGGGGATGGAACACTGAAGCTTTCTTT
few	TRBV5-1	-	TRBJ2-7	CASSYGGNAYEQYF	TGCGCCAGCAGCTACGGAGGAAATGCCTACGAGCAGTACTTC
-	TRBV28	TRBD1	TRBJ1-1	CASSSWTGGSPEAFF	TGTGCCAGCAGTTCCTGGACAGGGGGATCCCCCGAAGCTTTCTTT
few	TRBV5-4	TRBD1	TRBJ1-2	CASSPRQGGYGYTF	TGTGCCAGCAGCCCTCGACAGGGTGGCTATGGCTACACCTTC
few	TRBV3-1/TRBV3-2	-	TRBJ1-1	CASSHRNTEAFF	TGTGCCAGCAGCCACAGGAACACTGAAGCTTTCTTT
-	TRBV7-2	-	TRBJ2-2	CASIAEVNTGELFF	TGTGCCAGCATAGCGGAAGTGAACACCGGGGAGCTGTTTTTT
-	TRBV5-4	-	TRBJ2-5	CASSLGGLGTGETQYF	TGTGCCAGCAGCTTGGGGGGGCTGGGGACCGGCGAGACCCAGTACTTC
-	TRBV30	-	TRBJ1-1	CAWSVVNSNTEAFF	TGTGCCTGGAGTGTAGTGAACTCGAACACTGAAGCTTTCTTT
-	TRBV5-6	-	TRBJ1-4	CASNNGRDNEKLFF	TGTGCCAGCAATAACGGCAGGGATAATGAAAAACTGTTTTTT
-	TRBV3-1/TRBV3-2	TRBD2	TRBJ2-2	CASSQVTLAGDTGELFF	TGTGCCAGCAGCCAAGTAACGCTAGCGGGGGACACCGGGGAGCTGTTTTTT
-	TRBV19	TRBD1	TRBJ2-1	CASSIWDRGNNEQFF	TGTGCCAGTAGTATCTGGGACAGGGGGAACAATGAGCAGTTCTTC
once	TRBV18	-	TRBJ2-7	CASSLDSYEQYF	TGTGCCAGCTCCCTCGACAGCTACGAGCAGTACTTC